One and the same sample provided the 12 T cell receptor beta chains below, sequenced in a study of blood T cell repertoires in COVID-19. Sequencing was performed with immunoSEQ multiplex PCR; in TCRdb, only in-frame clones are kept and a portion is missing. The sample records about 48,000 clones, roughly 85% being singletons. The sequenced material came from peripheral blood. The origin of the receptors is a woman at least 80 years old with acute or convalescent COVID-19.

This chain uses TRBV21-1 with TRBJ1-1. TRBV21-1 is a pseudogene segment. The CDR3 has 18 amino acids. This CDR3 reads CASSNAAGGFGVNTEAFF. Here the CDR3 DNA reads TGTGCCAGCAGCAATGCCGCCGGGGGGTTTGGAGTCAACACTGAAGCTTTCTTT.

The chain recombines TRBV6-5 with TRBJ2-7; tentative D call: TRBD2 (5 bases). Germline V lookup: CDR1 MNHEY, CDR2 SVGAGI. Trimming took 6 bases from V and 2 from J, leaving 14 bases between them. The CDR3 loop spans 14 amino acids. In nucleotides, the CDR3 is TGTGCCAGCAGCGGGGAAAAGGGCGCCTACGAGCAGTACTTC. Residues: CASSGEKGAYEQYF.

The rearrangement joins TRBV18 to TRBJ2-1, with TRBD2 as a possible D gene (5 bases). This CDR3 is built from 15 residues. V gave up 0 bases and J gave up 8 bases, with 14 bases separating them. Germline V lookup: CDR1 KGHSH, CDR2 LQKENI. CDR3 DNA sequence: TGTGCCAGCTCACCACCTCGCCCGGGGAGCTATGAGCAGTTCTTC. Amino acids: CASSPPRPGSYEQFF. The full variable domain, in which reference TRBV18 and TRBJ2-1 provide the parts outside the CDR3, is NAGVMQNPRHLVRRRGQEARLRCSPMKGHSHVYWYRQLPEEGLKFMVYLQKENIIDESGMPKERFSAEFPKEGPSILRIQQVVRGDSAAYFCASSPPRPGSYEQFFGPGTRLTVL.

The genes are TRBV5-6 and TRBJ1-6; TRBD1 matches at 10 bases. The CDR3 runs to 15 residues. The V gene's germline CDR1 is SGHDT and CDR2 YYEEEE. Unmatched junction bases numbered 5, after V lost 5 bases and J lost 6 bases. This CDR3 reads CASRFDRGLNSPLHF. The DNA for the CDR3 is TGTGCCAGCAGATTCGACAGGGGGCTTAATTCACCCCTCCACTTT.

V gene TRBV29-1 combines with J gene TRBJ1-2; 7 nucleotides align to TRBD1. Germline values: CDR1 SQVTM, CDR2 ANQGSEA. CDR3 size: 12 residues. With V trimmed by 5 bases and J by 3 bases, 3 bases remained unmatched. For the CDR3, the DNA is TGCAGCGTTTCGCAGGGGGACTATGGCTACACCTTC. It specifies CSVSQGDYGYTF.

The chain couples TRBV5-4 to TRBJ1-2; TRBD1 matches 7 bases. The V segment lost 3 bases and the J segment 2 bases; nucleotides outside the gene matches: 1. CDR1 and CDR2 from the germline V gene are SGHNT and YYREEE (reference sequence). The CDR3 loop spans 13 amino acids. CDR3 DNA sequence: TGTGCCAGCAGCTCACAGGGGAACTATGGCTACACCTTC. It specifies CASSSQGNYGYTF. Supplemented by reference TRBV5-4 and TRBJ1-2, the full variable domain reads ETGVTQSPTHLIKTRGQQVTLRCSSQSGHNTVSWYQQALGQGPQFIFQYYREEENGRGNFPPRFSGLQFPNYSSELNVNALELDDSALYLCASSSQGNYGYTFGSGTRLTVV.

The gene calls are TRBV15 and TRBJ2-1; 9 nucleotides match TRBD1. V lost 0 bases and J lost 3; bases outside the gene matches: 12. The CDR3 totals 19 residues. Germline V lookup: CDR1 LNHNV, CDR2 YYDKDF (reference sequence). CDR3 DNA: TGTGCCACCAGCAGAGATCTGAGACAGGGGGGCCTCAACTACAATGAGCAGTTCTTC. Its translation: CATSRDLRQGGLNYNEQFF.

This chain links TRBV5-1 with TRBJ1-1; D may be TRBD1 (6 bases). Germline assignment: CDR1 SGHRS and CDR2 YFSETQ. The CDR3 consists of 14 residues. With 4 bases removed from V and 1 base from J, the gap between germline ends came to 11 bases. This CDR3 reads CASSTGQPNTEAFF. DNA for the CDR3: TGCGCCAGCAGCACGGGACAACCGAACACTGAAGCTTTCTTT.

The J gene is TRBJ1-1, the V gene TRBV6-5, with 7 positions matching TRBD1. The CDR3 runs to 14 residues. J lost 4 bases, V lost 6 bases, and 8 bases had no gene match. Looked up from germline, CDR1 is MNHEY and CDR2 is SVGAGI. In nucleotides, the CDR3 is TGTGCCAGCAGCCGACCGACAGGGCCCACTGAAGCTTTCTTT. As protein: CASSRPTGPTEAFF.

V usage is TRBV5-6 and J usage is TRBJ2-1, with 8 bases matching TRBD2. The V gene's germline CDR1 is SGHDT and CDR2 YYEEEE. The CDR3 contains 17 residues. V shed 1 base, J shed 1 base, and the junction held 7 bases outside the gene matches. The CDR3 nucleotides read TGTGCCAGCAGCTTGTTAGGGCGGGGGGTTTCCTACAATGAGCAGTTCTTC. As protein: CASSLLGRGVSYNEQFF.

The genes are TRBV5-5 and TRBJ2-7, with D perhaps TRBD2 (5 bases). The germline V gene has CDR1 SGHKS and CDR2 YYEKEE (reference sequence). The germline V and J ends were trimmed by 3 bases and 5 bases, with 12 bases remaining between them. The CDR3 extends over 13 amino acids. The CDR3 loop reads CASSWRTPDEQYF. The CDR3 bases are TGTGCCAGCAGCTGGAGGACCCCCGACGAGCAGTACTTC.

The gene calls are TRBV4-1 and TRBJ2-6, with 8 bases matching TRBD1. Germline assignment: CDR1 MGHRA and CDR2 YSYEKL. After removal of 2 bases from V and 1 base from J, the junction contained 7 bases not matched to a gene. CDR3 length: 18 amino acids. CDR3 loop: CASSQPGQGPSGANVLTF. Here the CDR3 DNA reads TGCGCCAGCAGCCAACCAGGACAGGGTCCTTCTGGGGCCAACGTCCTGACTTTC.